This T cell receptor (beta chain) was sequenced during a study of blood T cells in healthy people across ages (dated by TCRdb to the mid-2010s). For the study in its entirety: Template switching captured roughly one uniquely barcoded TCR beta cDNA molecule per two T cells in model experiments. To track age-related changes in TCR beta repertoire diversity, the study relied on deep sequencing normalized with unique cDNA molecular identifiers. The donors were divided into four age groups: young (average around 16 years), middle-aged (approximately 41), aged (about 60) and long-lived (more than 75). To avoid experimental bias, donors of different ages were randomly spread across the sequencing lanes. Using the same blood draw, the study looked at two additional independent replicas of 1 million unique cDNA reads for two donors, one aged 18 to 30 and the other aged 80 or older. Study-level results and caveats: Estimates of total diversity based on one million sequenced T cells were considered lower bounds and underestimates. Because donor CMV infection status was unknown, age-related changes in expanded clonotypes were potentially confounded. Because profiling used bulk unsorted PBMCs, naive and antigen-experienced compartments could not be compared conclusively. There was a strong correlation between observed TCR beta diversity and the percentage of naive T cells measured by flow cytometry. As age increased, observed TCR beta diversity per million T cells dropped in a roughly linear way, and a significant reduction was already evident by age about 40. Compared with the aged group, the long-lived group had more naive CD4+ T cells, fewer expanded clones and increased TCR diversity, suggesting age selection.

In the case of this clonotype: The antigen this receptor binds is unknown. No base-level quality is on record; no much larger clone is a single base apart.

The roughly 39 donors, aged roughly 6 to 95 years, were systemically healthy Caucasian individuals from Russia. Each donor gave approximately 9.3 milliliters of peripheral blood, collected into EDTA-treated Vacutainer tubes. PBMCs were isolated by Ficoll-Paque density-gradient centrifugation, with at least 7 million obtained per sample. Trizol reagent was used to extract total RNA from PBMCs, with at least 6 micrograms per sample. Naive CD45RAhigh/CD27high T cell percentages were measured by flow cytometry on a PBMC aliquot from every donor. Libraries were built with 5' RACE. Sequencing instrument: Illumina HiSeq 2500. A second roughly 6 to 11 cycle PCR used a sample-barcoded 5' primer and a J-beta primer mix. A template-switch 5' adaptor carrying 12 random nucleotides introduced a unique molecular identifier onto each TCR beta cDNA molecule. Each sample yielded at least 2.5 million CDR3-containing paired-end reads. First-strand cDNA was synthesized from all RNA with the Mint cDNA synthesis kit, primed by a TRBC-specific oligonucleotide. Following uracil-DNA glycosylase treatment, a first 18-cycle PCR with universal primers M1SS and BC2_uni_R was performed on all cDNA. In the paper's pipeline: For normalization, 1 million high-quality reads, each with a distinct molecular identifier, were randomly selected from each sample. Reads sharing molecular identifiers were discarded rather than binned into consensus sequences. MiTCR, run with a Q25 quality threshold and the strictest error-elimination algorithm, handled CDR3 identification, clonotype clustering and error correction. A nonparametric unseen species model using Euler transformation provided a lower-bound estimate of total TCR beta diversity. TCRdb redid the processing of the public reads, applying fastp at Q25 and MiXCR, and retained in-frame beta chains. Rows matching on CDR3 protein sequence are summarized as one entry with the most common DNA and genes. TCRdb, rather than the study authors, made the V and J calls. This sample holds about 1.1 million distinct CDR3 sequences; 35% to 45% were observed only once. 13% of the sample goes to the ten largest clones.

The CDR3 has 18 amino acids, counting the end cysteine and phenylalanine. Only the CDR3 region is kept as DNA, spanning 54 bases read in frame from base 1. CDR1 and CDR2, looked up from the germline V gene, are LGHNA and YSLEER. At the junction V is shortened by 0 bases and J by 3 bases; bases outside the gene matches: 3. The sequence joins TRBV4-3 to TRBJ2-3, and TRBD2 aligns with 16 junction nucleotides. Sequencing used blood. This receptor was identified in a man between 18 and 29 years old in good health. The DNA is as follows: TGCGCCAGCAGCCAAGATGGGACTAGCGGGGGGGAGACAGATACGCAGTATTTT. This sequence encodes CASSQDGTSGGETDTQYF.